The present entry profiles one TCR beta chain with its context. These data originate in a study of cytomegalovirus exposure and HLA in healthy donors. The CDR3 has 11 residues. Germline V gene lookup returns CDR1 MDHEN and CDR2 SYDVKM. Trimming stripped 11 bases from V and 0 bases from J, with 7 bases between. PCR used 60 Vbeta primers and 13 Jbeta primers. The method was immunoSEQ multiplex PCR; TCRdb's version includes in-frame clones alone and lacks a portion of them. The repertoire holds around 120,000 clones, roughly 78% seen once, with less than 3% in the top ten. This chain uses TRBV28 with TRBJ1-2; no clear D. Sequenced sample: PBMCs. The clonotype comes from a man aged 25 to 45 in good health and CMV-seronegative. CDR3 sequence (DNA): TGTGCCGCACAAGCTAACTATGGCTACACCTTC. It codes for CAAQANYGYTF.